The entry that follows covers one TCR beta chain sequence. The data originate from a study of technical replicates of blood from a handful of donors. Sequenced by immunoSEQ multiplex PCR; TCRdb stores in-frame clones only, minus some. The data contain 65,000 to 85,000 clones, roughly 98% of them singletons. Sequencing was done on a sample of T cells isolated from PBMCs. The clonotype comes from a human donor in good health.

DNA for the CDR3: TGTGCCATCAGTGCTCTAGAGGGCTACGAGCAGTACTTC. Protein: CAISALEGYEQYF. The J gene is TRBJ2-7, the V gene TRBV10-3; D possibly corresponds to TRBD2 (5 bases). Germline V gene lookup returns CDR1 ENHRY and CDR2 SYGVKD. CDR3 size: 13 residues. The ends were cut back, 4 bases at V and 3 bases at J, with 10 bases in the middle.